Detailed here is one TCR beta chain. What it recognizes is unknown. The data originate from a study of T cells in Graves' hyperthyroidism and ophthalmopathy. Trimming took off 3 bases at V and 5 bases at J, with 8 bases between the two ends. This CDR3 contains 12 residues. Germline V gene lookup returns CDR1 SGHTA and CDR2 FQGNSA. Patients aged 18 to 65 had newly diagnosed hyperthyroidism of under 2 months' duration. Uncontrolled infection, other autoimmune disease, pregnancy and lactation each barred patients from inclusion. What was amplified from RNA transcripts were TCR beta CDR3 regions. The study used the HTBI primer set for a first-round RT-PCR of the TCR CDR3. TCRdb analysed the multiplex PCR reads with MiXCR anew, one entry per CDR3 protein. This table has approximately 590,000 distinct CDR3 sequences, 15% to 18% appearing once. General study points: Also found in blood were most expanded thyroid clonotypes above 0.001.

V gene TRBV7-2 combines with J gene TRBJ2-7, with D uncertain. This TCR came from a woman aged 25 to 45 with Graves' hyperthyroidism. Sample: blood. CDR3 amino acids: CASSFVFNEQYF. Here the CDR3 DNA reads TGTGCCAGCAGCTTTGTTTTCAACGAGCAGTACTTC.